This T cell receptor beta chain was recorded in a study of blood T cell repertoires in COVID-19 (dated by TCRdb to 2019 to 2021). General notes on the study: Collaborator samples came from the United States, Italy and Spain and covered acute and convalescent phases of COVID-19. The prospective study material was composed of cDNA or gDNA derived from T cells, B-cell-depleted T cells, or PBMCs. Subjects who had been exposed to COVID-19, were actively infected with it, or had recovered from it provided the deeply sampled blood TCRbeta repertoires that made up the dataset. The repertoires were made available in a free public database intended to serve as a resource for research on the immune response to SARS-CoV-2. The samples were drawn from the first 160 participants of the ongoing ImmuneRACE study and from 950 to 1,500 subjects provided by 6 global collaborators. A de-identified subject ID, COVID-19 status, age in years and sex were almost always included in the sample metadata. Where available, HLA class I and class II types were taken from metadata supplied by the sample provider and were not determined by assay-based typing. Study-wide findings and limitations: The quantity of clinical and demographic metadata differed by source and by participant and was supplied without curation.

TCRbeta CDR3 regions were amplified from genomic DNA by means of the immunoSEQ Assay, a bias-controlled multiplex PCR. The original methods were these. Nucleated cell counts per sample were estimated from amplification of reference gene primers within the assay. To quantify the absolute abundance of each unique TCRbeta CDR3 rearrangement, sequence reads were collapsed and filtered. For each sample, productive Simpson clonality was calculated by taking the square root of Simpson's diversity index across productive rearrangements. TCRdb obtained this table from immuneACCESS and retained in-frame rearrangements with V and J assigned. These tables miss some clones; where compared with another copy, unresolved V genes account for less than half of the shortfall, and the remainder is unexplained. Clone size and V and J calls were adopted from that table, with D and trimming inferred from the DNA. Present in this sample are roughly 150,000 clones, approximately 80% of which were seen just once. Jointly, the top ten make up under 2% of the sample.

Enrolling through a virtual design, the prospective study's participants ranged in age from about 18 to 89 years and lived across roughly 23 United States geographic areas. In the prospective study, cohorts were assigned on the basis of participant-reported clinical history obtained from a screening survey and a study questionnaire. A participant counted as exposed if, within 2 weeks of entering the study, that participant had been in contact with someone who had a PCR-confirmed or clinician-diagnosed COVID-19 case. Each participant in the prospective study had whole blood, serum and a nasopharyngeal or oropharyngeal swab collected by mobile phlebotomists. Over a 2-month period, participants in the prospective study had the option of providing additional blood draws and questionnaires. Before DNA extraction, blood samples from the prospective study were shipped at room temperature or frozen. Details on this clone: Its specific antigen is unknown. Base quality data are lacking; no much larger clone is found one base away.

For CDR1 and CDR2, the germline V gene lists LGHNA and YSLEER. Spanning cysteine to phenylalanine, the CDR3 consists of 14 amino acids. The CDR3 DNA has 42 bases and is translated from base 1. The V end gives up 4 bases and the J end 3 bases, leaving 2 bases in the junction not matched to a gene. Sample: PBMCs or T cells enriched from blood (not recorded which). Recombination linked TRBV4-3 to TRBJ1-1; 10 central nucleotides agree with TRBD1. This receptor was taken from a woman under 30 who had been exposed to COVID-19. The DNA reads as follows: TGCGCCAGCAGCCCGGGGACAGGGGACACTGAAGCTTTCTTT. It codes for CASSPGTGDTEAFF.